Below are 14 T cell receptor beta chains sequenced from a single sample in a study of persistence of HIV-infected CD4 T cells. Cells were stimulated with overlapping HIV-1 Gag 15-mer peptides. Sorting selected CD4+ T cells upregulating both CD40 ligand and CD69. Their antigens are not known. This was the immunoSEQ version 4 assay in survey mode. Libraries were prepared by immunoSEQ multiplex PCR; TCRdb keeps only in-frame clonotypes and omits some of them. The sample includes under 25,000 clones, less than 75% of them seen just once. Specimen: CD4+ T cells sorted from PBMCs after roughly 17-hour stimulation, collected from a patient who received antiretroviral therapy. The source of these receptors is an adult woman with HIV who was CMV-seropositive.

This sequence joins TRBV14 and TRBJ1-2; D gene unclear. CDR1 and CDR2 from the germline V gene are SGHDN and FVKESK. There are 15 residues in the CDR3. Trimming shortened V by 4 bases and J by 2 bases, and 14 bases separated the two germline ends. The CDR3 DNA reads TGTGCCAGCAGCCCAACCCTTCGACTAAACTATGGCTACACCTTC. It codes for CASSPTLRLNYGYTF.

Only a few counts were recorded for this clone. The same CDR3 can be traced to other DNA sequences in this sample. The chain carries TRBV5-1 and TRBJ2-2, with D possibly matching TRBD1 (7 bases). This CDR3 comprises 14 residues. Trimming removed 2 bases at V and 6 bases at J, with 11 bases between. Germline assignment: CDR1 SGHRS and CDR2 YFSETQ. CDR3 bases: TGCGCCAGCAGCTTAGACAGGGAGGCCGGGGAGCTGTTTTTT. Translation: CASSLDREAGELFF.

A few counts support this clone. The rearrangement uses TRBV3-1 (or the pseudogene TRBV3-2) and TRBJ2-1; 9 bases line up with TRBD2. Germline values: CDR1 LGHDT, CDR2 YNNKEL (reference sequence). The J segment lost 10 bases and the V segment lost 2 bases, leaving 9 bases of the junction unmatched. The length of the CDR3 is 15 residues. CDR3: CASSQPGGGVREQFF. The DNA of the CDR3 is TGTGCCAGCAGCCAACCGGGCGGGGGGGTCAGGGAGCAGTTCTTC.

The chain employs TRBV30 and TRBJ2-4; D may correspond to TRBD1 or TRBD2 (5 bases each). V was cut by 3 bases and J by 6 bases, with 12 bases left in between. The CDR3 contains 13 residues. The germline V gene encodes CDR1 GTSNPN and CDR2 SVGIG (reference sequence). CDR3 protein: CAWRGRDPNIQYF. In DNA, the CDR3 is TGTGCCTGGAGGGGCCGGGACCCAAACATTCAGTACTTC. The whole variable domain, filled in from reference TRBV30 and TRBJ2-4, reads SQTIHQWPATLVQPVGSPLSLECTVEGTSNPNLYWYRQAAGRGLQLLFYSVGIGQISSEVPQNLSASRPQDRQFILSSKKLLLSDSGFYLCAWRGRDPNIQYFGAGTRLSVL.

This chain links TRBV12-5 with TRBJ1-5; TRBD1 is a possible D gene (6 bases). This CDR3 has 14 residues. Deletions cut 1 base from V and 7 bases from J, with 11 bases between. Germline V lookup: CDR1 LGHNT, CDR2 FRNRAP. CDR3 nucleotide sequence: TGTGCTAGTGGTTTGGGGGGGCTGGGGCAGCCCCAGCATTTT. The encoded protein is CASGLGGLGQPQHF. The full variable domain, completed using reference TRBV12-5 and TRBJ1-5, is DARVTQTPRHKVTEMGQEVTMRCQPILGHNTVFWYRQTMMQGLELLAYFRNRAPLDDSGMPKDRFSAEMPDATLATLKIQPSEPRDSAVYFCASGLGGLGQPQHFGDGTRLSIL.

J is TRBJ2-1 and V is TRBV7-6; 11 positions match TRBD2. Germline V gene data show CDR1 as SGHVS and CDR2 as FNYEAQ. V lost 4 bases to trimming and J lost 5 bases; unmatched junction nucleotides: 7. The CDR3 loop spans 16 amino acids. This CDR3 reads CASSSLAGAAHNEQFF. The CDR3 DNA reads TGTGCCAGCAGCTCACTAGCGGGGGCGGCCCACAATGAGCAGTTCTTC.

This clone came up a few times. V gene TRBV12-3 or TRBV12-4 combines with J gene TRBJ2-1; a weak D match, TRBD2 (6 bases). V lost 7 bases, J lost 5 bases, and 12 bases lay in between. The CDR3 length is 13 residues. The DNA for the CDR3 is TGTGCCAGCATCTGGGGAGGAAACAATGAGCAGTTCTTC. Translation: CASIWGGNNEQFF.

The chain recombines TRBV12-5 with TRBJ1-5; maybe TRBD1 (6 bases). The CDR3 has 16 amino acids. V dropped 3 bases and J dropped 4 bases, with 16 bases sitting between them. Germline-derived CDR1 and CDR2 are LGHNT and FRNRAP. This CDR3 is CASGLFSGASNQPQHF. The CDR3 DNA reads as TGTGCTAGTGGTTTATTTTCGGGGGCTTCGAATCAGCCCCAGCATTTT. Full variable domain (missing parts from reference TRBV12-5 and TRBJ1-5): DARVTQTPRHKVTEMGQEVTMRCQPILGHNTVFWYRQTMMQGLELLAYFRNRAPLDDSGMPKDRFSAEMPDATLATLKIQPSEPRDSAVYFCASGLFSGASNQPQHFGDGTRLSIL.

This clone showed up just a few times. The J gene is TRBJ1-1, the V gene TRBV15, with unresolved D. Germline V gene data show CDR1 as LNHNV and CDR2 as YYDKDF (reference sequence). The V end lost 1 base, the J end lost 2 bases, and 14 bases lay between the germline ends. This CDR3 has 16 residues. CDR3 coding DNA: TGTGCCACCAGCAGAGTAAGGGCCCTTTTAAACACTGAAGCTTTCTTT. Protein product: CATSRVRALLNTEAFF.

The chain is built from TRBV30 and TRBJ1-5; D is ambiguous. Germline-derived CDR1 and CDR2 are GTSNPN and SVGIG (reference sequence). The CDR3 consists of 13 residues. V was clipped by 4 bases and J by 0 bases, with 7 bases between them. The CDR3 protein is CAWTRDSNQPQHF. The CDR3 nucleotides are TGTGCCTGGACCCGAGATAGCAATCAGCCCCAGCATTTT.

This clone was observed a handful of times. CDR3 sequence: CASSIGGSGYTF. In DNA form, the CDR3 reads TGTGCCAGTAGTATAGGAGGCTCCGGCTACACCTTC. The chain has TRBV19 and TRBJ1-2, with D hard to call. The CDR3 extends over 12 amino acids. The V gene lost 1 base and the J gene lost 8 bases, with 8 bases spanning the gap. Per germline, CDR1 LNHDA and CDR2 SQIVND (reference sequence).

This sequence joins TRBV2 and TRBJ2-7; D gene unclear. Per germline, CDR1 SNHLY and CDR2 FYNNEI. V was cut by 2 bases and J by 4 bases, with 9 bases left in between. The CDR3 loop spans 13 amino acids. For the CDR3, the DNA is TGTGCCAGCAGTGAATCTCCCCTATACGAGCAGTACTTC. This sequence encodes CASSESPLYEQYF.

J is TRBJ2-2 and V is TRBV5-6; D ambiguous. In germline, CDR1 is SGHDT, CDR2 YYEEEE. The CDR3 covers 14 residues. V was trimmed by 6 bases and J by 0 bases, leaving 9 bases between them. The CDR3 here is CASKGVSNTGELFF. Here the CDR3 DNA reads TGTGCCAGCAAAGGTGTGTCGAACACCGGGGAGCTGTTTTTT.

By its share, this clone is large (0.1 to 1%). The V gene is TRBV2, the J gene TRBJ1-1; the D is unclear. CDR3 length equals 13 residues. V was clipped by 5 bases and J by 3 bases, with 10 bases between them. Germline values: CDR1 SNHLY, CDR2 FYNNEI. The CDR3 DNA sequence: TGTGCCAGCAGTACAGAACTGGACACTGAAGCTTTCTTT. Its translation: CASSTELDTEAFF.